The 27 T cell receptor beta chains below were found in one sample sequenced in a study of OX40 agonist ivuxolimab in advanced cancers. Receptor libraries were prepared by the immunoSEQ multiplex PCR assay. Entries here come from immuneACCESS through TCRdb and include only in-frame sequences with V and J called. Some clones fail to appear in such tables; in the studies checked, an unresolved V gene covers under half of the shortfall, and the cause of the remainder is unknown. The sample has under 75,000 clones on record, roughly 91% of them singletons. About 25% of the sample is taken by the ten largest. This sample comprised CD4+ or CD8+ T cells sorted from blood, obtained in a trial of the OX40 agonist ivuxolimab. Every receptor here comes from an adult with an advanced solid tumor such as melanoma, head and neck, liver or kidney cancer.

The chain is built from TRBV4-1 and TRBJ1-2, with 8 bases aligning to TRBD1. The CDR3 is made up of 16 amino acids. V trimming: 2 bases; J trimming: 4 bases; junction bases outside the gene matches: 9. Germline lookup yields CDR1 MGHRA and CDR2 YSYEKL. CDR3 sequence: CASSQNSGGAGYGYTF. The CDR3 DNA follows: TGCGCCAGCAGCCAAAACTCAGGGGGCGCGGGCTATGGCTACACCTTC.

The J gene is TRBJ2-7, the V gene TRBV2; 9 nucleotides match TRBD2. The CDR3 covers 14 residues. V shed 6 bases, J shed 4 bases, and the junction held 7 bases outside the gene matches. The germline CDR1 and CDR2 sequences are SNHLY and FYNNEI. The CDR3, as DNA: TGTGCCAGCAGATCCACTAGCGGGCTATACGAGCAGTACTTC. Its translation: CASRSTSGLYEQYF.

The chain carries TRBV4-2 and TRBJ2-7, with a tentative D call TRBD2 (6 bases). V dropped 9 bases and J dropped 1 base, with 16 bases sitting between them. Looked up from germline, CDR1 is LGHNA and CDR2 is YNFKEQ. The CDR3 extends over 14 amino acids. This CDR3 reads CASKKGAGSYEQYF. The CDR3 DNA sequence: TGTGCCAGTAAAAAAGGGGCGGGATCCTACGAGCAGTACTTC.

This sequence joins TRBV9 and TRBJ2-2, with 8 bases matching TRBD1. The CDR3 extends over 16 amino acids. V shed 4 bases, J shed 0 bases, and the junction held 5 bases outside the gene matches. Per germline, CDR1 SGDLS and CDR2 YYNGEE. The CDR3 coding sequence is TGTGCCAGCAGCCCCGGACAGGGAACGAACACCGGGGAGCTGTTTTTT. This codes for CASSPGQGTNTGELFF.

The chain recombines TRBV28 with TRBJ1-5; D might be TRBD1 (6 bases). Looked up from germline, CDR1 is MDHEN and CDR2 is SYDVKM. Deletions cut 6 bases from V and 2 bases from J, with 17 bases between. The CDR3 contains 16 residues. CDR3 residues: CASSRPQGRGNQPQHF. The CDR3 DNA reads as TGTGCCAGCAGCAGACCCCAGGGGCGGGGCAATCAGCCCCAGCATTTT.

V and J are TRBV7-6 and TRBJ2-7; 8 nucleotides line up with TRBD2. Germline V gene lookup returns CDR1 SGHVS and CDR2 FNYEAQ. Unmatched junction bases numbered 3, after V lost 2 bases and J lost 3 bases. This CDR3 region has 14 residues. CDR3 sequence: CASSLTGTSYEQYF. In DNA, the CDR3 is TGTGCCAGCAGCTTAACCGGGACTAGCTACGAGCAGTACTTC.

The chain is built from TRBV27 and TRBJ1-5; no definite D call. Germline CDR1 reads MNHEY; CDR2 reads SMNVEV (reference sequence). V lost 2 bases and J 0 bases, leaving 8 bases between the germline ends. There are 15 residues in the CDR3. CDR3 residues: CASSLNSYSNQPQHF. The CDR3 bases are TGTGCCAGCAGTTTAAACAGTTATAGCAATCAGCCCCAGCATTTT.

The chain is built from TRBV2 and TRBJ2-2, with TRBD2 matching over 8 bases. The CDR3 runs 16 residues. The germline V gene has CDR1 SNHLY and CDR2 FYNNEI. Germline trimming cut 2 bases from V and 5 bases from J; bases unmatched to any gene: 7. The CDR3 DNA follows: TGTGCCAGCAGTGAACAGGCTAGCGGGTGGACCGGGGAGCTGTTTTTT. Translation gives CASSEQASGWTGELFF.

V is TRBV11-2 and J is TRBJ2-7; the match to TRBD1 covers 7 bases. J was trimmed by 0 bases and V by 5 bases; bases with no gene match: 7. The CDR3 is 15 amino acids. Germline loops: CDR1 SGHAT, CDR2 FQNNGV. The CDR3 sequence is CASSLSRGNSYEQYF. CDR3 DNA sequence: TGTGCCAGCAGCCTAAGCAGGGGGAACTCCTACGAGCAGTACTTC. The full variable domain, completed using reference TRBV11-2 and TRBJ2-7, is EAGVAQSPRYKIIEKRQSVAFWCNPISGHATLYWYQQILGQGPKLLIQFQNNGVVDDSQLPKDRFSAERLKGVDSTLKIQPAKLEDSAVYLCASSLSRGNSYEQYFGPGTRLTVT.

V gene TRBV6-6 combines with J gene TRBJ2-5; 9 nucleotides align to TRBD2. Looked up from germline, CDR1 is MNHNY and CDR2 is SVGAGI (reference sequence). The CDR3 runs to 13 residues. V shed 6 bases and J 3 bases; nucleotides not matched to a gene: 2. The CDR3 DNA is TGTGCCAGCAGCTGGACTAGCGAAGAGACCCAGTACTTC. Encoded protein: CASSWTSEETQYF.

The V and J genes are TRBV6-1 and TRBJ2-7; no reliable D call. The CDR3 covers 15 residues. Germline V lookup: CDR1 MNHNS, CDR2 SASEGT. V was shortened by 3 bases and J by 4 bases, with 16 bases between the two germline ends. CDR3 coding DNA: TGTGCCAGCAGTGATCCGAGACAACCGCTGTACGAGCAGTACTTC. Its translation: CASSDPRQPLYEQYF.

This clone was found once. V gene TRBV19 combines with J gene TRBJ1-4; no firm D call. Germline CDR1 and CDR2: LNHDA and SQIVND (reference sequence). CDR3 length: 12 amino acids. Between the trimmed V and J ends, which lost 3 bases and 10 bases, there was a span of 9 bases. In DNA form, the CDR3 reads TGTGCCAGTAGTATTAACGATGGAAAACTGTTTTTT. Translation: CASSINDGKLFF.

The CDR3 here is CASQSVYYEQYF. CDR3 nucleotides: TGCGCCAGCCAATCTGTCTACTACGAGCAGTACTTC. The gene calls are TRBV10-1 and TRBJ2-5; D remains unclear. The J call may not be correct, given that the DNA end is closer to TRBJ2-7. Germline CDR1 WNHNN, CDR2 SYGVQD (reference sequence). The CDR3 consists of 12 residues.

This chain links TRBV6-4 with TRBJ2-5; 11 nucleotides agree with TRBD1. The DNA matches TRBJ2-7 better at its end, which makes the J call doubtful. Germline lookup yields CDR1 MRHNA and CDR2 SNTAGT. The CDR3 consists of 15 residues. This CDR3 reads CASSVGGQGAYEQYF. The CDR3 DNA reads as TGTGCCAGCAGTGTCGGGGGACAGGGGGCCTACGAGCAGTACTTC.

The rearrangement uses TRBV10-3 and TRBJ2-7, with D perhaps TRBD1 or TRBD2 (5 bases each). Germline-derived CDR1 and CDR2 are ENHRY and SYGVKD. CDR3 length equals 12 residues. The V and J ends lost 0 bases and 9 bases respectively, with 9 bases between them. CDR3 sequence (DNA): TGTGCCATCAGTGAGTCCCGGGACGCGCAGTACTTC. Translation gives CAISESRDAQYF.

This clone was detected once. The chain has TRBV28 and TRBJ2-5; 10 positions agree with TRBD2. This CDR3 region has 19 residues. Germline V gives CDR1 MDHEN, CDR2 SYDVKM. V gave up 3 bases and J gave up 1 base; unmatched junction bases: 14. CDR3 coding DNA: TGTGCCAGCAGTTTTCCCTCCCTGAGCGGGAGGGCCATCCAAGAGACCCAGTACTTC. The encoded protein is CASSFPSLSGRAIQETQYF.

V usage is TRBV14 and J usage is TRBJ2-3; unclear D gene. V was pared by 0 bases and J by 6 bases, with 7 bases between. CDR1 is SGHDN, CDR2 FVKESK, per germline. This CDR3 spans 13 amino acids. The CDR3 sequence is CASSQDLGDTQYF. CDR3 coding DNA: TGTGCCAGCAGCCAAGATCTAGGGGATACGCAGTATTTT.

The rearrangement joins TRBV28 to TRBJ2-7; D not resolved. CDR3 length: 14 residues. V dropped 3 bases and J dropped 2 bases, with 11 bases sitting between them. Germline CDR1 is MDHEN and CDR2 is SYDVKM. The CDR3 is CASSFLELTYEQYF. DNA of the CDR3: TGTGCCAGCAGTTTTTTGGAACTAACCTACGAGCAGTACTTC.

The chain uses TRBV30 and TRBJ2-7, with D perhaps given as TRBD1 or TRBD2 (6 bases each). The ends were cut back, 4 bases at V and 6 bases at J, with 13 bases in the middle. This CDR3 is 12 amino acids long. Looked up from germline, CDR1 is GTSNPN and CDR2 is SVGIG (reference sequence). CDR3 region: CAWTLGGGEQYF. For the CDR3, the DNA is TGTGCCTGGACCCTTGGAGGGGGCGAGCAGTACTTC. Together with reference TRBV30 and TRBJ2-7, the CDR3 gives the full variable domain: SQTIHQWPATLVQPVGSPLSLECTVEGTSNPNLYWYRQAAGRGLQLLFYSVGIGQISSEVPQNLSASRPQDRQFILSSKKLLLSDSGFYLCAWTLGGGEQYFGPGTRLTVT.

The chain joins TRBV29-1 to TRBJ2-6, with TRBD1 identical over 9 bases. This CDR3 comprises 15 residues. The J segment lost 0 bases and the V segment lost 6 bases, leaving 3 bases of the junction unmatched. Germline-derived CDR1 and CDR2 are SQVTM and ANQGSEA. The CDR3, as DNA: TGCAGCGTGGGGACAGGGAGCTCTGGGGCCAACGTCCTGACTTTC. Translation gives CSVGTGSSGANVLTF.

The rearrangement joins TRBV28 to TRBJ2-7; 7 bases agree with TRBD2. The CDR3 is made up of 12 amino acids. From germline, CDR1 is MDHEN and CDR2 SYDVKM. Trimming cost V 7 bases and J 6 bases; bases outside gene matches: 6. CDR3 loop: CASTLGGSEQYF. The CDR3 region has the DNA TGTGCCAGCACCTTGGGGGGGAGCGAGCAGTACTTC.

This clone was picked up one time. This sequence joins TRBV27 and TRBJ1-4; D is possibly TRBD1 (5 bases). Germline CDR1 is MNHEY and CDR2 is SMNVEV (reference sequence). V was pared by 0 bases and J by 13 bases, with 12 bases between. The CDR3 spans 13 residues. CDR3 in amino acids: CASSLSGDVALFF. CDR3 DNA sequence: TGTGCCAGCAGTTTATCGGGGGACGTGGCACTGTTTTTT.

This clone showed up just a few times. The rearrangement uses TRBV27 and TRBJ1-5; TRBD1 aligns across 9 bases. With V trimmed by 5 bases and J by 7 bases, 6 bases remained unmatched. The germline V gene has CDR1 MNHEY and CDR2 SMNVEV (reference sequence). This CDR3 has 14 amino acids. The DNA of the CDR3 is TGTGCCAGCAGTCCAACAGGGGGCGCCCAGCCCCAGCATTTT. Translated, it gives CASSPTGGAQPQHF.

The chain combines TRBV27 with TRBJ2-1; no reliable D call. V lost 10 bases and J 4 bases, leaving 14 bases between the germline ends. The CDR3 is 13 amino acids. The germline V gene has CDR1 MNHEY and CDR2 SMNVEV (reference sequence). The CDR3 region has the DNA TGTGCCACCTCCCTTGGGCGGTACAATGAGCAGTTCTTC. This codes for CATSLGRYNEQFF.

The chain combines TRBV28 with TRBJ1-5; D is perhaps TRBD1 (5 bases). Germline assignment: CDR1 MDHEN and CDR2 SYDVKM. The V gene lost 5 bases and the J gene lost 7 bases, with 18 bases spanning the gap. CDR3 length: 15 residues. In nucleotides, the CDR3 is TGTGCCAGCAGTCGACAGTTGGGTGGGCGGCAGCCCCAGCATTTT. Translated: CASSRQLGGRQPQHF.

CDR3 protein: CASSVGTTNTDTQYF. CDR3 nucleotides: TGTGCCAGCAGCGTAGGGACTACAAACACAGATACGCAGTATTTT. This chain joins TRBV9 and TRBJ2-3, with a weak D call TRBD2 (6 bases). V was trimmed by 0 bases and J by 2 bases, leaving 10 bases between them. Germline V gives CDR1 SGDLS, CDR2 YYNGEE. The CDR3 length is 15 residues.

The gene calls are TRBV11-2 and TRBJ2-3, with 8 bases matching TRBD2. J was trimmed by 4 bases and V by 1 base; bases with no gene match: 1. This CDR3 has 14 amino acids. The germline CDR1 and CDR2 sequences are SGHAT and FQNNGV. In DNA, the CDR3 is TGTGCCAGCAGCTTAGGACTAGCGCCAGATACGCAGTATTTT. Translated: CASSLGLAPDTQYF.